The next 18 T cell receptor beta chains were all read from a single sample in a study of shared clonotypes between healthy human individuals. The data were produced by immunoSEQ multiplex PCR, yet TCRdb's version contains in-frame clones alone and is incomplete. Of roughly 850,000 clones in the sample, about 96% were seen once. As defined, naive CD8 cells were CD45RO-negative and positively selected for CCR7, with terminally differentiated effector memory CD45RA+ cells excluded. The sample was naive CD8+ T cells sorted from blood. The receptors come from a man aged 25 to 40 in good health.

V gene TRBV11-3 combines with J gene TRBJ2-1; 11 positions match TRBD2. In germline, CDR1 is SGHNT, CDR2 YENEEA. The CDR3 extends over 15 amino acids. The junction had 8 bases not matched to a gene; V was cut back by 4 bases and J by 9 bases. CDR3 amino acids: CASSSPLAGAGEQFF. The CDR3 nucleotides read TGTGCCAGCAGCTCCCCACTAGCGGGAGCGGGTGAGCAGTTCTTC.

Points on this clone: Germline is not matched at one junction end, which may reflect a read error. The V and J genes are TRBV6-1 and TRBJ2-7; tentatively, D is TRBD2 (6 bases). CDR1 is MNHNS and CDR2 is SASEGT in the germline V gene. CDR3 length equals 13 residues. DNA for the CDR3: TGTGCCAGCAACTTAGGAGGAGGGTACGGGCAGTACTTC. Translating it yields CASNLGGGYGQYF.

The chain employs TRBV5-5 and TRBJ1-4; D not resolved. V was pared by 2 bases and J by 8 bases, with 10 bases between. Germline-derived CDR1 and CDR2 are SGHKS and YYEKEE (reference sequence). The CDR3 is made up of 13 amino acids. This chain's CDR3 is CASSFLSAEKLFF. The CDR3 nucleotides read TGTGCCAGCAGCTTTCTATCAGCCGAAAAACTGTTTTTT.

The rearrangement uses TRBV11-3 and TRBJ2-1; no definite D call. Deletions cut 6 bases from V and 6 bases from J, with 12 bases between. Germline CDR1 reads SGHNT; CDR2 reads YENEEA. This CDR3 is 13 amino acids long. CDR3 loop: CASSLGRTNEQFF. The DNA of the CDR3 is TGTGCCAGCAGTCTCGGGCGAACCAATGAGCAGTTCTTC. Using reference TRBV11-3 and TRBJ2-1 for the parts outside the CDR3, the full variable domain is EAGVVQSPRYKIIEKKQPVAFWCNPISGHNTLYWYLQNLGQGPELLIRYENEEAVDDSQLPKDRFSAERLKGVDSTLKIQPAELGDSAVYLCASSLGRTNEQFFGPGTRLTVL.

This chain links TRBV19 with TRBJ2-1, with D uncertain. This CDR3 region has 15 residues. V shed 8 bases and J shed 0 bases, with 14 bases lying between them. The germline V gene encodes CDR1 LNHDA and CDR2 SQIVND (reference sequence). The CDR3 DNA follows: TGTGCCAGTTCACCGGACGCGAGCTCCTACAATGAGCAGTTCTTC. It specifies CASSPDASSYNEQFF.

This sequence joins TRBV6-6 and TRBJ2-3; D possibly corresponds to TRBD2 (6 bases). This CDR3 is built from 14 residues. Deletions cut 5 bases from V and 4 bases from J, with 13 bases between. In germline, CDR1 is MNHNY, CDR2 SVGAGI (reference sequence). CDR3: CASSDPGAPDTQYF. CDR3 in DNA: TGTGCCAGCAGTGATCCGGGAGCCCCAGATACGCAGTATTTT.

The count of this clone is one. The CDR3 bases are TGTGCCAGCAGAAGGCTAGGGCGCGAGCAGTACTTC. Translation gives CASRRLGREQYF. The V and J genes are TRBV27 and TRBJ2-7, with D unresolved. The CDR3 is 12 residues long. CDR1 is MNHEY, CDR2 SMNVEV, per germline (reference sequence). V dropped 6 bases and J dropped 6 bases, with 12 bases sitting between them.

CDR3 nucleotides: TGTGCCAGCAGCTTAGTCGGTAGCGGGCCTAGCACAGATACGCAGTATTTT. Residues: CASSLVGSGPSTDTQYF. The chain carries TRBV7-9 and TRBJ2-3; TRBD2 aligns across 7 bases. Germline lookup yields CDR1 SEHNR and CDR2 FQNEAQ (reference sequence). The CDR3 has 17 amino acids. Unmatched junction bases numbered 7, after V lost 1 base and J lost 0 bases.

Written as DNA, the CDR3 is TGTGCCAGCAGGGGGACGGGCTATAGCAATCAGCCCCAGCATTTT. Amino acids: CASRGTGYSNQPQHF. J is TRBJ1-5 and V is TRBV27, with TRBD1 as a possible D gene (5 bases). Trimming shortened V by 6 bases and J by 0 bases, and 12 bases separated the two germline ends. CDR1 and CDR2 from the germline V gene are MNHEY and SMNVEV (reference sequence). The CDR3 is 15 amino acids.

The gene calls are TRBV5-4 and TRBJ2-1; TRBD1 is a possible D gene (6 bases). The germline V and J ends were trimmed by 0 bases and 6 bases, with 7 bases remaining between them. The CDR3 sequence is 13 residues long. Per germline, CDR1 SGHNT and CDR2 YYREEE (reference sequence). The CDR3 sequence is CASSLEGVNEQFF. The DNA for the CDR3 is TGTGCCAGCAGCTTGGAGGGGGTCAATGAGCAGTTCTTC.

As DNA, the CDR3 is TGCGCCAGCAGTGTGCTAGCGGGGATCCAAGAGACCCAGTACTTC. This encodes CASSVLAGIQETQYF. The chain uses TRBV10-2 and TRBJ2-5; 9 bases fit TRBD2. The CDR3 is 15 residues long. Germline trimming cut 4 bases from V and 1 base from J; bases unmatched to any gene: 4. Per the germline V gene, CDR1 is WSHSY and CDR2 is SAAADI.

V usage is TRBV28 and J usage is TRBJ2-7, with D possibly TRBD2 on 6 matching bases. Germline loops: CDR1 MDHEN, CDR2 SYDVKM. Trimming pared 6 bases from V and 3 bases from J, leaving 18 bases between. CDR3 length: 15 residues. The CDR3 protein is CASSRREFGGYEQYF. In DNA, the CDR3 is TGTGCCAGCAGCCGGAGGGAGTTCGGCGGCTACGAGCAGTACTTC.

The chain recombines TRBV6-4 with TRBJ2-7; D unclear. The CDR3 runs 12 residues. The V and J ends lost 4 bases and 3 bases respectively, with 7 bases between them. The V gene's germline CDR1 is MRHNA and CDR2 SNTAGT. CDR3 DNA sequence: TGTGCCAGCAGTGGGGAAGACTACGAGCAGTACTTC. This sequence encodes CASSGEDYEQYF.

Written as DNA, the CDR3 is TGTGCCAGCAGTTTCCCGACCGCCTCTTTGGGCTCCTACAATGAGCAGTTCTTC. This gives the protein CASSFPTASLGSYNEQFF. The rearrangement links TRBV28 to TRBJ2-1; D not certain. Trimming removed 3 bases at V and 0 bases at J, with 18 bases between. The germline V gene encodes CDR1 MDHEN and CDR2 SYDVKM. The CDR3 length is 18 residues.

The chain uses TRBV7-9 and TRBJ1-5; 7 bases are shared with TRBD1. With V trimmed by 1 base and J by 7 bases, 4 bases remained unmatched. This CDR3 is 14 amino acids long. Germline-derived CDR1 and CDR2 are SEHNR and FQNEAQ (reference sequence). CDR3 nucleotide sequence: TGTGCCAGCAGCTTAGACGCAGGGGGACAGCCCCAGCATTTT. Amino acids: CASSLDAGGQPQHF.

This clone has only one observation. This chain connects TRBV5-3 to TRBJ2-4; weak D call: TRBD2 (6 bases). TRBV5-3 is classed as an ORF, of uncertain function. Trimming left V 0 bases short and J 8 bases short, with 21 bases between. This CDR3 has 17 amino acids. The CDR3 reads CARSLVLKAGYGYIQYF. The CDR3 bases are TGTGCCAGAAGCTTGGTTCTCAAAGCGGGTTACGGATACATTCAGTACTTC.

The chain has TRBV4-3 and TRBJ2-7, with D possibly matching TRBD1 (5 bases). The CDR3 is 16 residues long. CDR1 LGHNA and CDR2 YSLEER come from the germline V gene. The ends were cut back, 4 bases at V and 2 bases at J, with 18 bases in the middle. CDR3 amino acids: CASSLKGPETPYEQYF. In DNA form, the CDR3 reads TGCGCCAGCAGCCTAAAGGGGCCAGAGACACCCTACGAGCAGTACTTC.

The rearrangement joins TRBV30 to TRBJ1-1; D might be TRBD1 (5 bases). Germline CDR1 reads GTSNPN; CDR2 reads SVGIG (reference sequence). This CDR3 is 14 amino acids long. Deletions cut 4 bases from V and 1 base from J, with 13 bases between. CDR3 nucleotide sequence: TGTGCCTGGAACGGGGGATACGGGAACACTGAAGCTTTCTTT. Translated, it gives CAWNGGYGNTEAFF.